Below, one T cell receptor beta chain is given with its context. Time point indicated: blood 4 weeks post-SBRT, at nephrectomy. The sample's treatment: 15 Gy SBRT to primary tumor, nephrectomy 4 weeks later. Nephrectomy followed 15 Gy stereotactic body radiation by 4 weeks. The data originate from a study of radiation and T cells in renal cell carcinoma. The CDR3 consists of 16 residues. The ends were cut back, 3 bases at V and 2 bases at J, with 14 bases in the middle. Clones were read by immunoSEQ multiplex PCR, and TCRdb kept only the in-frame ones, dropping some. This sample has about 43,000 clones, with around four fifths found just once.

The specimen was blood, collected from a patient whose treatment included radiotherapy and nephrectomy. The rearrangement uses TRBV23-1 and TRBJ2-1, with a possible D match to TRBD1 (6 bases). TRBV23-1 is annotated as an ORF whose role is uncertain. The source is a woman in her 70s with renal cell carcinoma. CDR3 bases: TGCGCCAGCAGTCAGGCAGACAGGCAAACCTACAATGAGCAGTTCTTC. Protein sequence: CASSQADRQTYNEQFF.